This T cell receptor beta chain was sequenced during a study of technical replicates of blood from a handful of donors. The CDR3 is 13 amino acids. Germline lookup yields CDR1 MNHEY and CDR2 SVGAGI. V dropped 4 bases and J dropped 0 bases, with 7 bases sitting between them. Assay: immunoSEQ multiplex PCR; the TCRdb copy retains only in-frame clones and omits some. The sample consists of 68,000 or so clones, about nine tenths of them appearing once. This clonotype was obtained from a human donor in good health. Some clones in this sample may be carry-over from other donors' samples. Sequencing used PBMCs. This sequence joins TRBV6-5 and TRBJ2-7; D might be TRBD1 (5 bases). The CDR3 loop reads CASSFGHSYEQYF. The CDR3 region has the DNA TGTGCCAGCAGTTTTGGACACTCCTACGAGCAGTACTTC.